One sample yielded the 19 T cell receptor beta chains listed below, sequenced in a study of shared clonotypes between healthy human individuals. The naive CD8 population came from CD45RO-negative cells selected for CCR7, without terminally differentiated effector memory CD45RA+ cells. Produced via immunoSEQ multiplex PCR; TCRdb's table is partial and in-frame only. The table shows about 2.1 million clones, with around 95% occurring only once. The sequenced sample consisted of naive CD8+ T cells from PBMCs. These receptors came from a man between 18 and 29 years old in good health. Some clones in this sample may be carry-over from other donors' samples.

The V and J genes are TRBV27 and TRBJ2-3, with TRBD1 as a possible D gene (6 bases). CDR1 is MNHEY and CDR2 is SMNVEV in the germline V gene (reference sequence). This CDR3 spans 13 amino acids. Deletions cut 5 bases from V and 3 bases from J, with 9 bases between. The CDR3 here is CASSMGTTDTQYF. The DNA of the CDR3 is TGTGCCAGCAGTATGGGGACAACAGATACGCAGTATTTT.

This clone was seen just once. This chain links TRBV7-6 with TRBJ2-1; TRBD2 agrees at 9 bases. Germline-derived CDR1 and CDR2 are SGHVS and FNYEAQ. The CDR3 spans 20 residues. V shed 5 bases and J 1 base; nucleotides not matched to a gene: 18. The CDR3 is CASSRRLVAGVMGSYNEQFF. For the CDR3, the DNA is TGTGCCAGCAGCCGCCGATTGGTAGCGGGAGTAATGGGTTCCTACAATGAGCAGTTCTTC.

The rearrangement uses TRBV19 and TRBJ1-1; no definite D call. This CDR3 comprises 12 residues. Germline CDR1 reads LNHDA; CDR2 reads SQIVND (reference sequence). The ends were cut back, 9 bases at V and 1 base at J, with 9 bases in the middle. The CDR3 DNA is TGTGCCAGCGGGTGGTCGAACACTGAAGCTTTCTTT. Translated: CASGWSNTEAFF. Full variable domain (missing parts from reference TRBV19 and TRBJ1-1): DGGITQSPKYLFRKEGQNVTLSCEQNLNHDAMYWYRQDPGQGLRLIYYSQIVNDFQKGDIAEGYSVSREKKESFPLTVTSAQKNPTAFYLCASGWSNTEAFFGQGTRLTVV.

CDR3 amino acids: CASSLRGQGIGDSGNTIYF. Here the CDR3 DNA reads TGCGCCAGCAGCTTGCGGGGACAGGGTATTGGGGACTCTGGAAACACCATATATTTT. The chain combines TRBV5-1 with TRBJ1-3; the match to TRBD1 covers 9 bases. CDR3 length equals 19 residues. Germline lookup yields CDR1 SGHRS and CDR2 YFSETQ. The V segment lost 1 base and the J segment 0 bases; nucleotides outside the gene matches: 11.

This chain links TRBV7-2 with TRBJ2-7; no clear D. Germline V gives CDR1 SGHTA, CDR2 FQGNSA. The CDR3 length is 12 residues. Trimming took 8 bases from V and 3 from J, leaving 11 bases between them. The chain's CDR3 is CASGGVRYEQYF. CDR3 sequence (DNA): TGTGCCAGCGGTGGTGTACGCTACGAGCAGTACTTC.

The chain is built from TRBV5-6 and TRBJ1-2; TRBD1 is a possible D gene (5 bases). From germline, CDR1 is SGHDT and CDR2 YYEEEE. V was pared by 8 bases and J by 0 bases, with 20 bases between. CDR3 length equals 16 residues. CDR3 region: CASRGGEFRTNYGYTF. As DNA, the CDR3 is TGTGCCAGTAGGGGTGGGGAATTCAGAACTAACTATGGCTACACCTTC.

The chain uses TRBV21-1 and TRBJ2-7. TRBV21-1 is a listed pseudogene. The CDR3 runs 16 residues. The CDR3 spells CASSQIRADRSYEQYF. DNA for the CDR3: TGTGCCAGCAGCCAAATTCGGGCGGACCGCTCCTACGAGCAGTACTTC.

A few counts support this clone. The chain couples TRBV29-1 to TRBJ1-2; D might be TRBD1 (5 bases). V was trimmed by 4 bases and J by 2 bases, leaving 11 bases between them. Germline CDR1 SQVTM, CDR2 ANQGSEA. The CDR3 sequence is 13 residues long. The CDR3 loop is CSVGRDPNYGYTF. DNA for the CDR3: TGCAGCGTTGGGCGGGACCCAAACTATGGCTACACCTTC.

About this clone itself: The same CDR3 arises from other DNA sequences in this sample as well. This chain connects TRBV27 to TRBJ1-1; a weak D match, TRBD1 (5 bases). This CDR3 has 14 amino acids. V was cut by 3 bases and J by 4 bases, with 12 bases left in between. CDR1 is MNHEY and CDR2 is SMNVEV in the germline V gene (reference sequence). CDR3 in amino acids: CASSFTGGGTEAFF. For the CDR3, the DNA is TGTGCCAGCAGTTTCACAGGTGGAGGCACTGAAGCTTTCTTT.

The chain recombines TRBV7-8 with TRBJ2-1; 11 bases fit TRBD2. Germline V CDR1 and CDR2: SGHVS, FQNEAQ. Trimming took 5 bases from V and 5 from J; bases not matched to a gene: 5. The CDR3 contains 15 residues. CDR3 nucleotide sequence: TGTGCCAGCAGCCAGGGACTAGCGGCCAACAATGAGCAGTTCTTC. It translates to CASSQGLAANNEQFF.

The gene calls are TRBV19 and TRBJ1-1; TRBD1 agrees at 7 bases. Per germline, CDR1 LNHDA and CDR2 SQIVND (reference sequence). This CDR3 has 11 amino acids. Germline trimming cut 9 bases from V and 8 bases from J; bases unmatched to any gene: 6. Here the CDR3 DNA reads TGTGCCAGCCGACAGGGTGTGGAAGCTTTCTTT. Translated, it gives CASRQGVEAFF.

CDR3 nucleotide sequence: TGTGCCAGCAGTTCGACAGTTTTGAACACTGAAGCTTTCTTT. Protein sequence: CASSSTVLNTEAFF. The chain carries TRBV28 and TRBJ1-1; weak D call: TRBD1 (5 bases). The CDR3 spans 14 residues. Trimming shortened V by 4 bases and J by 0 bases, and 9 bases separated the two germline ends. Germline loops: CDR1 MDHEN, CDR2 SYDVKM.

The chain uses TRBV6-5 and TRBJ2-7; TRBD2 matches 7 bases. V was clipped by 0 bases and J by 0 bases; unmatched bases: 2. This CDR3 comprises 15 residues. The germline V gene encodes CDR1 MNHEY and CDR2 SVGAGI. The CDR3 DNA reads TGTGCCAGCAGTTACTCGGGACTACTCTCCTACGAGCAGTACTTC. Its protein product is CASSYSGLLSYEQYF.

The CDR3 loop reads CASSVNAGGYGYTF. In nucleotides, the CDR3 is TGTGCCAGCAGCGTAAATGCAGGGGGCTATGGCTACACCTTC. The rearrangement links TRBV5-4 to TRBJ1-2, with TRBD1 identical over 7 bases. The CDR3 covers 14 residues. The V gene end was trimmed by 4 bases and the J gene end by 4 bases; junction bases not matched to a gene: 7. The germline V gene encodes CDR1 SGHNT and CDR2 YYREEE (reference sequence).

The chain links TRBV27 to TRBJ2-7, with D tentatively TRBD1 (6 bases). The CDR3 is 14 amino acids. In germline, CDR1 is MNHEY, CDR2 SMNVEV (reference sequence). V lost 2 bases and J 3 bases, leaving 11 bases between the germline ends. CDR3 nucleotide sequence: TGTGCCAGCAGTTTAACGGCCAGGGGCTACGAGCAGTACTTC. This codes for CASSLTARGYEQYF.

In regard to this clone: Other DNA sequences in the same sample also yield this CDR3. V and J are TRBV15 and TRBJ2-7; D is undetermined. Deletions cut 6 bases from V and 2 bases from J, with 8 bases between. The CDR3 totals 12 residues. CDR1 and CDR2 (germline): LNHNV, YYDKDF (reference sequence). The CDR3 is CATRDGAYEQYF. For the CDR3, the DNA is TGTGCCACCAGGGACGGAGCCTACGAGCAGTACTTC.

V gene TRBV9 combines with J gene TRBJ1-2; the D gene is possibly TRBD1 (5 bases). Trimming removed 7 bases at V and 6 bases at J, with 19 bases between. Germline assignment: CDR1 SGDLS and CDR2 YYNGEE. This CDR3 is 14 amino acids long. Written as DNA, the CDR3 is TGTGCCAGCGGCAAATTCGTCAGGGCAGATGGCTACACCTTC. Its protein is CASGKFVRADGYTF.

This chain joins TRBV15 and TRBJ1-2, with D possibly matching TRBD1 (5 bases). The CDR3 length is 15 residues. CDR1 LNHNV and CDR2 YYDKDF come from the germline V gene (reference sequence). V was trimmed by 4 bases and J by 6 bases, leaving 18 bases between them. CDR3 sequence reads: CATSTRGAGLDGYTF. Written as DNA, the CDR3 is TGTGCCACCAGCACCCGGGGCGCGGGGCTCGATGGCTACACCTTC.

The chain combines TRBV10-1 with TRBJ2-7; D may be TRBD2 (6 bases). This CDR3 comprises 14 residues. V dropped 2 bases and J dropped 3 bases, with 11 bases sitting between them. From germline, CDR1 is WNHNN and CDR2 SYGVQD (reference sequence). The DNA of the CDR3 is TGCGCCAGCAGTGAGGTGGAGGGGAACTACGAGCAGTACTTC. This translates into CASSEVEGNYEQYF.